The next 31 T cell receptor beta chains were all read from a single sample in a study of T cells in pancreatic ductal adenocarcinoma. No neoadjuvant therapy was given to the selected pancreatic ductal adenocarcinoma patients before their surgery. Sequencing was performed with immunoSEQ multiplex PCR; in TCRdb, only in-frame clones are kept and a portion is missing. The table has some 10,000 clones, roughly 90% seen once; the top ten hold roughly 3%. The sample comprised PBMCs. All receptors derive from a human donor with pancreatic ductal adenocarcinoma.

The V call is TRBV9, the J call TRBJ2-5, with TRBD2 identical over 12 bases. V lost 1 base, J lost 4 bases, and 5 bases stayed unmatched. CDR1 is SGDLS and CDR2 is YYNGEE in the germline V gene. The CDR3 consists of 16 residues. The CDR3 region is CASSVHGLAGSETQYF. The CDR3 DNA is TGTGCCAGCAGCGTACACGGACTAGCGGGATCAGAGACCCAGTACTTC.

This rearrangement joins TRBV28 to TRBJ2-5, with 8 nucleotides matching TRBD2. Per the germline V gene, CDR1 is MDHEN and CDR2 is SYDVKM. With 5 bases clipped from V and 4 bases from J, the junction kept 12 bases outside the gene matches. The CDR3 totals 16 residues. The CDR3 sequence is CASSPTHSGRPETQYF. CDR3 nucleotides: TGTGCCAGCAGTCCCACCCACAGCGGGAGACCAGAGACCCAGTACTTC.

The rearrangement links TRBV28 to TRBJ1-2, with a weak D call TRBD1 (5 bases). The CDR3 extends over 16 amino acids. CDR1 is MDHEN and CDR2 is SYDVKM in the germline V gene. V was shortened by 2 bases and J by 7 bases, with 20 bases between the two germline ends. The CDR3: CASSLRQMTLLGGYTF. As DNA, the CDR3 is TGTGCCAGCAGTTTAAGACAGATGACCCTCCTGGGTGGCTACACCTTC.

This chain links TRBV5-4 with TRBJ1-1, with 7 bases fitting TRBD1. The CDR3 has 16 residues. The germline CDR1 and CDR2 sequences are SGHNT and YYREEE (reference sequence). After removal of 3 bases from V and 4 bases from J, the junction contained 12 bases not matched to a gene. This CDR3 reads CASSSGQPRSGTEAFF. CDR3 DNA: TGTGCCAGCAGCTCGGGACAGCCGAGGTCGGGCACTGAAGCTTTCTTT. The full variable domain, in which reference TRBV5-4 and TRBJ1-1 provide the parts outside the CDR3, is ETGVTQSPTHLIKTRGQQVTLRCSSQSGHNTVSWYQQALGQGPQFIFQYYREEENGRGNFPPRFSGLQFPNYSSELNVNALELDDSALYLCASSSGQPRSGTEAFFGQGTRLTVV.

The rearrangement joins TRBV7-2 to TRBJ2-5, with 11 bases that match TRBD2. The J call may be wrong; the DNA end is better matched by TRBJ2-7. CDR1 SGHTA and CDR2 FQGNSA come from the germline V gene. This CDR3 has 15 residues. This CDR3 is CASKLAGVQSYEQYF. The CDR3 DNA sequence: TGTGCCAGCAAACTAGCGGGAGTTCAATCCTACGAGCAGTACTTC.

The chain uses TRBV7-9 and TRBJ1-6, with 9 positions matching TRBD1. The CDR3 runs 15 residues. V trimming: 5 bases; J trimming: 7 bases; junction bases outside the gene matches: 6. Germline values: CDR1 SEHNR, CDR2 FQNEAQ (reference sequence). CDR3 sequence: CASSAGTGRNSPLHF. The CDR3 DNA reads TGTGCCAGCAGCGCTGGGACAGGGCGGAATTCACCCCTCCACTTT.

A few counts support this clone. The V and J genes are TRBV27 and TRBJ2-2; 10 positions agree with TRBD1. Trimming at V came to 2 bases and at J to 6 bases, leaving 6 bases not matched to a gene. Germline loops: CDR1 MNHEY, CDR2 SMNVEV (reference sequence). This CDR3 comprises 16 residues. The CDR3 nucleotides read TGTGCCAGCAGTTTACGGACAGGGGGTGAGCCCGGGGAGCTGTTTTTT. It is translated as CASSLRTGGEPGELFF.

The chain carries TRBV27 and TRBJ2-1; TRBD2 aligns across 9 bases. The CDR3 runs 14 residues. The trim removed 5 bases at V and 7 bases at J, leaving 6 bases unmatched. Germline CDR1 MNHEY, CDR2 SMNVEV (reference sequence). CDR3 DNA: TGTGCCAGCAGTACCCTCCTAGCGGGGAATGAGCAGTTCTTC. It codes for CASSTLLAGNEQFF.

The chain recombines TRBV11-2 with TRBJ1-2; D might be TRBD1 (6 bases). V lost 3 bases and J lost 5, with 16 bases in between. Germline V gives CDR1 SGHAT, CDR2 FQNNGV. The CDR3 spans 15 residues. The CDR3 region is CASSFVGQNTYGYTF. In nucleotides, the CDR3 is TGTGCCAGCAGCTTTGTTGGACAGAATACTTATGGCTACACCTTC.

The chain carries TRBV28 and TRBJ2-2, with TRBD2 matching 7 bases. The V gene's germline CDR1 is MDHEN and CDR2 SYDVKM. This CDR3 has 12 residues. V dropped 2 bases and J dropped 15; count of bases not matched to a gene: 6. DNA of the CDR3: TGTGCCAGCAGTTTACCGGGTCGGGGGGTGTTTTTT. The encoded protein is CASSLPGRGVFF.

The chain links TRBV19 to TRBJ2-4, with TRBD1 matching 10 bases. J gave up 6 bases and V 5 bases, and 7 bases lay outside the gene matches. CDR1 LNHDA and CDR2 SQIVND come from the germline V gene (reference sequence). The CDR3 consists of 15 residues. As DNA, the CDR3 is TGTGCCAGTAGTCCCAAAGGGACAGGGGCAAACATTCAGTACTTC. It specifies CASSPKGTGANIQYF. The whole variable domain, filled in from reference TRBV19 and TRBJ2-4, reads DGGITQSPKYLFRKEGQNVTLSCEQNLNHDAMYWYRQDPGQGLRLIYYSQIVNDFQKGDIAEGYSVSREKKESFPLTVTSAQKNPTAFYLCASSPKGTGANIQYFGAGTRLSVL.

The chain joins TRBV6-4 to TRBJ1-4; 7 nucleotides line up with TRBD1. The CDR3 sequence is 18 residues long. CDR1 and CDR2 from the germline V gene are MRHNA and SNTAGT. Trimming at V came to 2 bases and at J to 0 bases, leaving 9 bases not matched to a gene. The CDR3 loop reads CASSDQDREVSTNEKLFF. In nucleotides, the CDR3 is TGTGCCAGCAGTGACCAAGACAGGGAGGTATCAACTAATGAAAAACTGTTTTTT.

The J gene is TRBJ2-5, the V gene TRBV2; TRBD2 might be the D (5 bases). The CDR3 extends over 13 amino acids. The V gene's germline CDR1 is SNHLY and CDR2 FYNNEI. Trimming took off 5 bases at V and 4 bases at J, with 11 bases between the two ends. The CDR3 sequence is CASSRGYSETQYF. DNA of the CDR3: TGTGCCAGCAGTCGCGGGTATTCAGAGACCCAGTACTTC.

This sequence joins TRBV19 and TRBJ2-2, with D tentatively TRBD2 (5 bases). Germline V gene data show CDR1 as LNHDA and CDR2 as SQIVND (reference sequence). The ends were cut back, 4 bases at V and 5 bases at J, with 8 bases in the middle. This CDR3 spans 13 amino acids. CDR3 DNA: TGTGCCAGTAGTACGGGGTCTACCGGGGAGCTGTTTTTT. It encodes CASSTGSTGELFF.

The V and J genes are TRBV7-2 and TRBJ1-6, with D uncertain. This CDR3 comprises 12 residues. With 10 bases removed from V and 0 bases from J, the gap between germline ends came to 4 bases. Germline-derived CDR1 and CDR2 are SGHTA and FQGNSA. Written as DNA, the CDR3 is TGTGCCACGGGCTCCTATAATTCACCCCTCCACTTT. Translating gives CATGSYNSPLHF.

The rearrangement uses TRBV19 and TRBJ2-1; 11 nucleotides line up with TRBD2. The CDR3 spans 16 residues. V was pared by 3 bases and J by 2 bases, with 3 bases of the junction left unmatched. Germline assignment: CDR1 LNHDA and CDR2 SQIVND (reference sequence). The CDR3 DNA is TGTGCCAGTAGTATTATTAGCGGGGGGGCCTACAATGAGCAGTTCTTC. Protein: CASSIISGGAYNEQFF.

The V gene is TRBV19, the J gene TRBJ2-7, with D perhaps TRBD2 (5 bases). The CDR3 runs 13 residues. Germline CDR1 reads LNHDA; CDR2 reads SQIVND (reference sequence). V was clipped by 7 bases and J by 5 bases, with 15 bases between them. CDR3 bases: TGTGCCAGTAAAAGCGAGGGTCTTAACGAGCAGTACTTC. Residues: CASKSEGLNEQYF.

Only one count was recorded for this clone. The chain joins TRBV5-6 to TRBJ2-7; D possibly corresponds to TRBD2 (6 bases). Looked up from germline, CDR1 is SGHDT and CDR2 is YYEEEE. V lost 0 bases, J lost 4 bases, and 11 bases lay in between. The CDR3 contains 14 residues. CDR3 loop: CASSLAPAGYEQYF. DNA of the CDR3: TGTGCCAGCAGCTTGGCCCCTGCGGGGTACGAGCAGTACTTC.

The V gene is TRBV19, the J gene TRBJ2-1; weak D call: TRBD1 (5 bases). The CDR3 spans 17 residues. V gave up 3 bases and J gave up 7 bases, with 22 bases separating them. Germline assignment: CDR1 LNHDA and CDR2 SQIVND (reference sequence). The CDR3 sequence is CASSISRRRQYPNEQFF. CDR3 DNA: TGTGCCAGTAGTATCTCTAGACGTAGACAGTACCCAAATGAGCAGTTCTTC.

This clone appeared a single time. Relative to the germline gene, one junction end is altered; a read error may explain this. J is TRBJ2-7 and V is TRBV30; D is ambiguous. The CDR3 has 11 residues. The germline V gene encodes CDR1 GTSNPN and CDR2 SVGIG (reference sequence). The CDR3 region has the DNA TGTGCCTGGAGTCTTTCCTTCGAGCAGTACTTC. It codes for CAWSLSFEQYF.

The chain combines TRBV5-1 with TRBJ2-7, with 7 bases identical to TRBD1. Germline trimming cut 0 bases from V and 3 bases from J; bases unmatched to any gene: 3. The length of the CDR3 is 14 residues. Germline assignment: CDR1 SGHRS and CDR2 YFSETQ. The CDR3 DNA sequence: TGCGCCAGCAGCTTGGAGGGGACAGTCTACGAGCAGTACTTC. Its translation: CASSLEGTVYEQYF.

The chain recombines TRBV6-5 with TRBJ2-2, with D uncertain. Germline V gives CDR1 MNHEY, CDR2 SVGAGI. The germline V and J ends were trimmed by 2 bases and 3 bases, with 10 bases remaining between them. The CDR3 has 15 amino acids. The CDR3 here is CASSYAGTHTGELFF. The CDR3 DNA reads TGTGCCAGCAGTTACGCAGGAACCCACACCGGGGAGCTGTTTTTT.

The CDR3 loop reads CASSPNTDRDYEQYF. The CDR3 DNA follows: TGCGCCAGCAGCCCTAATACCGACAGGGACTACGAGCAGTACTTC. The V call is TRBV5-1, the J call TRBJ2-7; 7 bases are a match to TRBD1. The CDR3 loop spans 15 amino acids. V lost 4 bases, J lost 3 bases, and 10 bases stayed unmatched. Germline assignment: CDR1 SGHRS and CDR2 YFSETQ.

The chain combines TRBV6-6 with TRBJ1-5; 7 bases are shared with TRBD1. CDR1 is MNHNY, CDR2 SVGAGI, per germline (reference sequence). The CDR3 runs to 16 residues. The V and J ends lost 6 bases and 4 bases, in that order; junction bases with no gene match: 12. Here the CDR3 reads CASREKDRVGNQPQHF. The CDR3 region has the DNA TGTGCCAGCAGGGAAAAAGACAGGGTAGGAAATCAGCCCCAGCATTTT.

For the CDR3, the DNA is TGTGCCAGCAGCCCCCAAGGGGGAGGGGCGGACTATGGCTACACCTTC. The encoded protein is CASSPQGGGADYGYTF. J is TRBJ1-2 and V is TRBV9; D is perhaps TRBD1 (6 bases). Per the germline V gene, CDR1 is SGDLS and CDR2 is YYNGEE. The ends were cut back, 4 bases at V and 3 bases at J, with 19 bases in the middle. The CDR3 is made up of 16 amino acids.

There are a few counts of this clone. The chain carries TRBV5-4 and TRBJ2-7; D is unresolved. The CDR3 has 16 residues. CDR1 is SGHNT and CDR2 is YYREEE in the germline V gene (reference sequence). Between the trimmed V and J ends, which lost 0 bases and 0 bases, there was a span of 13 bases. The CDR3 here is CASSLDLSLSSYEQYF. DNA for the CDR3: TGTGCCAGCAGCTTGGACTTATCCTTGAGCTCCTACGAGCAGTACTTC.

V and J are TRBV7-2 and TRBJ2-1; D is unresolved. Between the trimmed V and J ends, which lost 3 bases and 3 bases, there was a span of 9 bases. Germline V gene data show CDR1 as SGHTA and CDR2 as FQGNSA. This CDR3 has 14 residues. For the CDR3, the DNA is TGTGCCAGCAGCTTCCGCAGAAGCTACAATGAGCAGTTCTTC. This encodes CASSFRRSYNEQFF.

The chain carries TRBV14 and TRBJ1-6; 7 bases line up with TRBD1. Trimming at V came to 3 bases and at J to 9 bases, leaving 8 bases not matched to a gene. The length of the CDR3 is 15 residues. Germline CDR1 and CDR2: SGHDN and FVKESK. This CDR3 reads CASSHLDREGSPLHF. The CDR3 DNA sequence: TGTGCCAGCAGCCACTTAGACAGGGAAGGTTCACCCCTCCACTTT.

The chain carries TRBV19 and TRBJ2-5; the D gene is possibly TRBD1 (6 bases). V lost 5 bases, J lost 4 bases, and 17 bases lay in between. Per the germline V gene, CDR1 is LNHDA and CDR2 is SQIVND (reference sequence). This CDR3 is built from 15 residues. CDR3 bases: TGTGCCAGTAGTTTTACAGGGACCACGAGAGAGACCCAGTACTTC. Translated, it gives CASSFTGTTRETQYF.

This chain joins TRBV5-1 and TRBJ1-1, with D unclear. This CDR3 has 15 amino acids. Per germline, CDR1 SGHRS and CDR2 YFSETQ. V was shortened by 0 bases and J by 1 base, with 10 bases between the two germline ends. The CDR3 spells CASSLDPGRNTEAFF. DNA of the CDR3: TGCGCCAGCAGCTTGGATCCGGGGAGGAACACTGAAGCTTTCTTT.

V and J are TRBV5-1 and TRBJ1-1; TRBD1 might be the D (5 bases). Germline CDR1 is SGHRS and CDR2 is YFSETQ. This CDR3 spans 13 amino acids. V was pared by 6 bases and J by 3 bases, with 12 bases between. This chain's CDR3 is CASTVGGDTEAFF. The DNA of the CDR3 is TGCGCCAGCACCGTCGGGGGGGACACTGAAGCTTTCTTT. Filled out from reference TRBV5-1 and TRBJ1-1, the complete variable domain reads KAGVTQTPRYLIKTRGQQVTLSCSPISGHRSVSWYQQTPGQGLQFLFEYFSETQRNKGNFPGRFSGRQFSNSRSEMNVSTLELGDSALYLCASTVGGDTEAFFGQGTRLTVV.